Listed below are T cell receptor beta chains from one sample, sequenced in a study of T cells in narcolepsy. The repertoire was sequenced with immunoSEQ multiplex PCR; TCRdb's copy has only in-frame clones and lacks some. In the table there are tens of thousands of clones, 70% to 90% of which are singletons. Sequenced input: CD45RA- memory CD4+ T cells from PBMCs. The receptor set was obtained from a human donor with narcolepsy. CDR3s include the opening cysteine and the closing phenylalanine or tryptophan. A D gene is named only where the DNA matches it firmly. Clone sizes are given selectively: once, few, many, or a class where the clone is expanded.

V gene: TRBV6-5; D gene: NA; clone size: NA; J gene: TRBJ1-2; CDR3 DNA: TGTGCCAGCAGTGTAGTAACGGGGACATATGGCTACACCTTC; CDR3 protein: CASSVVTGTYGYTF
V gene: TRBV7-3; D gene: TRBD1; clone size: NA; J gene: TRBJ1-1; CDR3 DNA: TGTGCCAGCAGCTTTCGACAGGGGGACGGGAAAGCTTTCTTT; CDR3 protein: CASSFRQGDGKAFF
V gene: TRBV7-8; D gene: TRBD1; clone size: NA; J gene: TRBJ1-1; CDR3 DNA: TGTGCCAGCTCTGGGACAGGGGTTTCTGAAGCTTTCTTT; CDR3 protein: CASSGTGVSEAFF
V gene: TRBV27; D gene: NA; clone size: NA; J gene: TRBJ2-7; CDR3 DNA: TGTGCCAGTAGAACACAGGATCTTTCCTACGAGCAGTACTTC; CDR3 protein: CASRTQDLSYEQYF
V gene: TRBV21-1; D gene: NA; clone size: NA; J gene: TRBJ1-1; CDR3 DNA: TGTGCCATCTTCTGCGGGGGGGAGAGGGACACTGAAGCTTTCTTT; CDR3 protein: CAIFCGGERDTEAFF
V gene: TRBV9; D gene: NA; clone size: NA; J gene: TRBJ1-1; CDR3 DNA: TGTGCCAGCGGGCAATCGATAGGTAGGGCTGGGGCCACTGAAGCTTTCTTT; CDR3 protein: CASGQSIGRAGATEAFF
V gene: TRBV2; D gene: NA; clone size: NA; J gene: TRBJ1-2; CDR3 DNA: TGTGCCAGCAGGCAGGTCACCTCCCCAGTTAACTATGGCTACACCTTC; CDR3 protein: CASRQVTSPVNYGYTF
V gene: TRBV2; D gene: NA; clone size: few; J gene: TRBJ2-1; CDR3 DNA: TGTGCCAGCAGTCCCGAAGTGCGGAATGAGCAGTTCTTC; CDR3 protein: CASSPEVRNEQFF
V gene: TRBV6-5; D gene: NA; clone size: NA; J gene: TRBJ1-4; CDR3 DNA: TGTGCCAGCCGTAGGGGGGTTGGAAAACTGTTTTTT; CDR3 protein: CASRRGVGKLFF
V gene: TRBV11-2; D gene: NA; clone size: NA; J gene: TRBJ2-3; CDR3 DNA: TGTGCCAGCAGCCCCGAACTAGCCACAGATACGCAGTATTTT; CDR3 protein: CASSPELATDTQYF
V gene: TRBV7-2; D gene: NA; clone size: NA; J gene: TRBJ1-4; CDR3 DNA: TGTGCCAGCAGCTTAGACTTATGGGATAATGAAAAACTGTTTTTT; CDR3 protein: CASSLDLWDNEKLFF
V gene: TRBV27; D gene: NA; clone size: NA; J gene: TRBJ2-7; CDR3 DNA: TGTGCCAGCTCCCAATTACAGGGTGTAGCCTACGAGCAGTACTTC; CDR3 protein: CASSQLQGVAYEQYF
V gene: TRBV5-8; D gene: NA; clone size: NA; J gene: TRBJ2-3; CDR3 DNA: TGTGCCAGCAGACGGGAGTTTCGACTAGATTTCACAATGGATACGCAGTATTTT; CDR3 protein: CASRREFRLDFTMDTQYF
V gene: TRBV11-2; D gene: NA; clone size: NA; J gene: TRBJ2-5; CDR3 DNA: TGTGCCAGCAGTCAGTACCAAGAGACCCAGTACTTC; CDR3 protein: CASSQYQETQYF
V gene: TRBV6-1; D gene: TRBD2; clone size: NA; J gene: TRBJ2-3; CDR3 DNA: TGTGCCAGCATGAGTCTAGCGGTCGCAGATACGCAGTATTTT; CDR3 protein: CASMSLAVADTQYF
V gene: TRBV29-1; D gene: TRBD1; clone size: NA; J gene: TRBJ2-2; CDR3 DNA: TGCAGCGTTTGGACAGGGATAAACACCGGGGAGCTGTTTTTT; CDR3 protein: CSVWTGINTGELFF
V gene: TRBV6-1; D gene: NA; clone size: NA; J gene: TRBJ2-6; CDR3 DNA: TGTGCCAGCAGTCGGCGCGTCCCTGGGGCCAACGTCCTGACTTTC; CDR3 protein: CASSRRVPGANVLTF
V gene: TRBV10-1; D gene: NA; clone size: NA; J gene: TRBJ2-7; CDR3 DNA: TGCGCCAGCAGTGAGTCCGGCAGGGGCTACGAGCAGTACTTC; CDR3 protein: CASSESGRGYEQYF
V gene: TRBV2; D gene: NA; clone size: NA; J gene: TRBJ1-5; CDR3 DNA: TGTGCCAGCAGTGAGGACGGGGCCCCCAATCAGCCCCAGCATTTT; CDR3 protein: CASSEDGAPNQPQHF
V gene: TRBV7-3; D gene: TRBD2; clone size: NA; J gene: TRBJ2-7; CDR3 DNA: TGTGCCAGCAGCGCCCGGGGGGGGCCCTACGAGCAGTACTTC; CDR3 protein: CASSARGGPYEQYF
V gene: TRBV5-4; D gene: TRBD1; clone size: few; J gene: TRBJ1-2; CDR3 DNA: TGTGCCAGCAGCTTGGCCAGGGGGGAGGGAGGCTACACCTTC; CDR3 protein: CASSLARGEGGYTF
V gene: TRBV5-4; D gene: NA; clone size: NA; J gene: TRBJ1-2; CDR3 DNA: TGTGCCAGCAGGGGTGCGGGACGCCGCTATGGCTACACCTTC; CDR3 protein: CASRGAGRRYGYTF
V gene: TRBV19; D gene: NA; clone size: once; J gene: TRBJ1-1; CDR3 DNA: TGTGCCAGTAGAACCGGTGGCACTGAAGCTTTCTTT; CDR3 protein: CASRTGGTEAFF
V gene: TRBV18; D gene: NA; clone size: NA; J gene: TRBJ2-3; CDR3 DNA: TGTGCCAGCTCTCAGAACCCAGGGGTAACAGATACGCAGTATTTT; CDR3 protein: CASSQNPGVTDTQYF
V gene: TRBV5-6; D gene: NA; clone size: NA; J gene: TRBJ2-7; CDR3 DNA: TGTGCCAGCAGCCCTTCGAACCCGAGGAGCTCCTACGAGCAGTACTTC; CDR3 protein: CASSPSNPRSSYEQYF
V gene: TRBV7-2; D gene: NA; clone size: NA; J gene: TRBJ1-5; CDR3 DNA: TGTGCCAGCAGCTTAAAGAGAAGGGGACATCAGCCCCAGCATTTT; CDR3 protein: CASSLKRRGHQPQHF
V gene: TRBV19; D gene: NA; clone size: NA; J gene: TRBJ2-2; CDR3 DNA: TGTGCCAGCAAGGGCAGGGGAGGTTGGACCGGGGAGCTGTTTTTT; CDR3 protein: CASKGRGGWTGELFF
V gene: TRBV6-1; D gene: TRBD2; clone size: NA; J gene: TRBJ2-1; CDR3 DNA: TGTGCCAGCAGTTTTGCGGGAGGCCCATACAATGAGCAGTTCTTC; CDR3 protein: CASSFAGGPYNEQFF
V gene: TRBV2; D gene: NA; clone size: once; J gene: TRBJ2-2; CDR3 DNA: TGTGCCAGCAGTGACTTTAGGATAACCGGGGAGCTGTTTTTT; CDR3 protein: CASSDFRITGELFF
V gene: TRBV11-3; D gene: TRBD1; clone size: NA; J gene: TRBJ1-1; CDR3 DNA: TGTGCCAGCAGCACCCGGACAGGGGCCGACGCTTTCTTT; CDR3 protein: CASSTRTGADAFF
V gene: TRBV7-3; D gene: TRBD2; clone size: NA; J gene: TRBJ2-2; CDR3 DNA: TGTGCCAGCTCGGTGGGACTAGCGGGCACCGGGGAGCTGTTTTTT; CDR3 protein: CASSVGLAGTGELFF
V gene: TRBV6-6; D gene: TRBD1; clone size: NA; J gene: TRBJ2-7; CDR3 DNA: TGTGCCAGCAGCGAACGGGGACAGGCCCTACCCTACGAGCAGTACTTC; CDR3 protein: CASSERGQALPYEQYF
V gene: TRBV28; D gene: TRBD2; clone size: NA; J gene: TRBJ2-5; CDR3 DNA: TGTGCCAGCAGTTTATGGAGGACTAGGCACCAAGAGACCCAGTACTTC; CDR3 protein: CASSLWRTRHQETQYF
V gene: TRBV6-5; D gene: NA; clone size: NA; J gene: TRBJ2-1; CDR3 DNA: TGTGCCAGCAGTTATACACAGGGTCGGGATGAGCAGTTCTTC; CDR3 protein: CASSYTQGRDEQFF
V gene: TRBV7-9; D gene: NA; clone size: NA; J gene: TRBJ1-2; CDR3 DNA: TGTGCCAGCAGCTTAGGGGGAGAATTGGGCTACACCTTC; CDR3 protein: CASSLGGELGYTF
V gene: TRBV15; D gene: TRBD1; clone size: once; J gene: TRBJ2-1; CDR3 DNA: TGTGCCACCAGCCCCCTAAGGGGATTACAGGGGACTGAGCAGTTCTTC; CDR3 protein: CATSPLRGLQGTEQFF
V gene: TRBV6-1; D gene: NA; clone size: NA; J gene: TRBJ1-4; CDR3 DNA: TGTGCCAGCAGTGCAGCCGACAGGTTGAATGAAAAACTGTTTTTT; CDR3 protein: CASSAADRLNEKLFF
V gene: TRBV2; D gene: NA; clone size: once; J gene: TRBJ2-3; CDR3 DNA: TGTGCCAGCAACCGGGACGGAAGCACAGATACGCAGTATTTT; CDR3 protein: CASNRDGSTDTQYF
V gene: TRBV6-1; D gene: NA; clone size: few; J gene: TRBJ1-2; CDR3 DNA: TGTGCCAGCAGCGGAGGGGGACCTCTCGGCTACACCTTC; CDR3 protein: CASSGGGPLGYTF
V gene: TRBV30; D gene: NA; clone size: NA; J gene: TRBJ1-2; CDR3 DNA: TGTGCCTGGAGCCGTACCGGACTGCCAGGAGACTATGGCTACACCTTC; CDR3 protein: CAWSRTGLPGDYGYTF
V gene: TRBV18; D gene: NA; clone size: NA; J gene: TRBJ1-5; CDR3 DNA: TGTGCCAGCTCACCACTACAGGACAATCAGCCCCAGCATTTT; CDR3 protein: CASSPLQDNQPQHF
V gene: TRBV9; D gene: TRBD1; clone size: NA; J gene: TRBJ2-1; CDR3 DNA: TGTGCCAGCAGCCCCCGACAGGGCTCCTACAATGAGCAGTTCTTC; CDR3 protein: CASSPRQGSYNEQFF
V gene: TRBV5-1; D gene: NA; clone size: NA; J gene: TRBJ1-1; CDR3 DNA: TGCGCCAGCAGCGGGAGAGGACGGACGAACACTGAAGCTTTCTTT; CDR3 protein: CASSGRGRTNTEAFF
V gene: TRBV28; D gene: NA; clone size: NA; J gene: TRBJ2-7; CDR3 DNA: TGTGCCAGCAGTCCCCTCTACGAGCAGTACTTC; CDR3 protein: CASSPLYEQYF
V gene: TRBV5-6; D gene: TRBD1; clone size: NA; J gene: TRBJ2-7; CDR3 DNA: TGTGCCAGCAGCCCCGATGGAGACAGGGGATTTTACCAGTACTTC; CDR3 protein: CASSPDGDRGFYQYF
V gene: TRBV7-8; D gene: NA; clone size: NA; J gene: TRBJ1-1; CDR3 DNA: TGTGCCAGCAGCTTAGCCCACCTGGTGGGGAGAGCTGAAGCTTTCTTT; CDR3 protein: CASSLAHLVGRAEAFF
V gene: TRBV28; D gene: TRBD1; clone size: once; J gene: TRBJ2-5; CDR3 DNA: TGTGCCAGCAATAACAGGGGGCAAGAGACCCAGTACTTC; CDR3 protein: CASNNRGQETQYF
V gene: TRBV7-3; D gene: TRBD2; clone size: NA; J gene: TRBJ2-3; CDR3 DNA: TGTGCCAGCAGCGAGCACGGACTAGCGGGGGTAGATACGCAGTATTTT; CDR3 protein: CASSEHGLAGVDTQYF
V gene: TRBV4-1; D gene: NA; clone size: once; J gene: TRBJ1-3; CDR3 DNA: TGCGCCAGCAGCCACCCGACTCCCGACTCTGGAAACACCATATATTTT; CDR3 protein: CASSHPTPDSGNTIYF
V gene: TRBV6-1; D gene: NA; clone size: NA; J gene: TRBJ2-3; CDR3 DNA: TGTGCCAGCAGTGCAAGGGGGATGAGAGATACGCAGTATTTT; CDR3 protein: CASSARGMRDTQYF
V gene: TRBV10-2; D gene: NA; clone size: few; J gene: TRBJ2-1; CDR3 DNA: TGCGCCAGCAGCCGGTCAGGATCCGAGCAGTTCTTC; CDR3 protein: CASSRSGSEQFF
V gene: TRBV4-2; D gene: TRBD1; clone size: NA; J gene: TRBJ1-4; CDR3 DNA: TGTGCCAGCAGCCGGGCCCAGGGGGGCACTACTAATGAAAAACTGTTTTTT; CDR3 protein: CASSRAQGGTTNEKLFF
V gene: TRBV5-5; D gene: NA; clone size: NA; J gene: TRBJ2-7; CDR3 DNA: TGTGCCAGCAGCTTGAGGGACACTTTTACTTACGAGCAGTACTTC; CDR3 protein: CASSLRDTFTYEQYF